Following are 9 T cell receptor beta chains from one sample sequenced in a study of blood T cell repertoires in COVID-19. Measured with immunoSEQ multiplex PCR; TCRdb has only the in-frame clones, and not every one. The sample records fewer than 250,000 clones, approximately 84% being singletons. Sequences were obtained from peripheral blood. All receptors derive from a man in his forties or fifties with acute or convalescent COVID-19.

The chain has TRBV19 and TRBJ1-3, with D tentatively TRBD1 (5 bases). V gave up 6 bases and J gave up 4 bases, with 13 bases separating them. The CDR3 has 14 residues. Germline V lookup: CDR1 LNHDA, CDR2 SQIVND (reference sequence). The CDR3 DNA reads TGTGCCAGTAGAGGGACCGGGGGAGGAAACACCATATATTTT. Its translation is CASRGTGGGNTIYF.

The chain links TRBV5-8 to TRBJ2-7, with a weak D call TRBD2 (6 bases). Trimming cost V 1 base and J 3 bases, with 17 bases left between them. Germline CDR1 SGHTS, CDR2 YDEGEE. This CDR3 spans 16 amino acids. The CDR3 here is CASSLRSASVVYEQYF. The CDR3, as DNA: TGTGCCAGCAGCTTGCGATCGGCTAGCGTTGTCTACGAGCAGTACTTC.

Only one count was recorded for this clone. The chain employs TRBV5-1 and TRBJ2-7, with D unclear. Deletions cut 3 bases from V and 0 bases from J, with 10 bases between. CDR1 and CDR2 from the germline V gene are SGHRS and YFSETQ. There are 14 residues in the CDR3. CDR3 sequence: CASSSRGSSYEQYF. In nucleotides, the CDR3 is TGCGCCAGCAGCTCTCGAGGTAGCTCCTACGAGCAGTACTTC.

Here the CDR3 reads CASRGQGLSGYTF. CDR3 DNA: TGTGCCAGCAGGGGACAGGGATTATCTGGCTACACCTTC. The gene calls are TRBV6-6 and TRBJ1-2, with TRBD1 matching 9 bases. Germline V lookup: CDR1 MNHNY, CDR2 SVGAGI (reference sequence). CDR3 length: 13 residues. V gave up 6 bases and J gave up 7 bases; unmatched junction bases: 6.

V is TRBV11-2 and J is TRBJ1-2; TRBD1 matches at 8 bases. The CDR3 is 14 amino acids. The germline V gene encodes CDR1 SGHAT and CDR2 FQNNGV. Unmatched junction bases numbered 6, after V lost 5 bases and J lost 4 bases. The CDR3: CASSPGQGAYGYTF. CDR3 coding DNA: TGTGCCAGCAGCCCAGGGCAGGGGGCCTATGGCTACACCTTC.

This chain joins TRBV3-1 (or the pseudogene TRBV3-2) and TRBJ1-1, with D possibly being TRBD1 (6 bases). The CDR3 spans 14 residues. Germline loops: CDR1 LGHDT, CDR2 YNNKEL (reference sequence). Trimming pared 4 bases from V and 7 bases from J, leaving 16 bases between. CDR3 bases: TGTGCCAGCAGCCCGATGGACAGAGCACTTGAAGCTTTCTTT. Encoded protein: CASSPMDRALEAFF.

V and J are TRBV7-2 and TRBJ2-1; 7 bases fit TRBD2. The germline V gene encodes CDR1 SGHTA and CDR2 FQGNSA. This CDR3 comprises 16 residues. J was trimmed by 3 bases and V by 5 bases; bases with no gene match: 10. CDR3 protein: CASSLQRDRYYNEQFF. CDR3 coding DNA: TGTGCCAGCAGCCTACAGCGGGATCGCTACTACAATGAGCAGTTCTTC.

V is TRBV13 and J is TRBJ1-2; tentatively, D is TRBD1 (6 bases). V lost 2 bases and J lost 0, with 7 bases in between. The CDR3 has 14 residues. Germline loops: CDR1 PRHDT, CDR2 FYEKMQ (reference sequence). CDR3 in DNA: TGTGCCAGCAGCTTAAGGGGGACTAACTATGGCTACACCTTC. Its translation: CASSLRGTNYGYTF.

The V and J genes are TRBV4-1 and TRBJ2-1; TRBD2 matches 7 bases. V shed 3 bases and J 0 bases; nucleotides not matched to a gene: 8. This CDR3 has 17 residues. Germline V gene sequence: CDR1 MGHRA, CDR2 YSYEKL. CDR3: CASSHFRGGSSYNEQFF. The CDR3 nucleotides are TGCGCCAGCAGCCATTTTCGCGGGGGAAGCTCCTACAATGAGCAGTTCTTC.